The T cell receptor beta chain under discussion was sequenced for a study of control samples from healthy donors and cancer patients. The CDR3 has 15 amino acids. The V end lost 4 bases, the J end lost 4 bases, and 13 bases lay between the germline ends. The germline gives CDR1 LNHDA, CDR2 SQIVND (reference sequence). The repertoire was sequenced with immunoSEQ multiplex PCR; TCRdb's copy has only in-frame clones and lacks some. The data contain approximately 81,000 clones, around 94% of them seen just once; the ten biggest clones take up approximately 4.8%. The chain uses TRBV19 and TRBJ2-2; either TRBD1 or TRBD2 may supply D (5 bases each). The source is a woman aged 18-35 years in good health. Input material: blood. As DNA, the CDR3 is TGTGCCAGTAGTAGGGGGACGTCCTCCACCGGGGAGCTGTTTTTT. It translates to CASSRGTSSTGELFF.